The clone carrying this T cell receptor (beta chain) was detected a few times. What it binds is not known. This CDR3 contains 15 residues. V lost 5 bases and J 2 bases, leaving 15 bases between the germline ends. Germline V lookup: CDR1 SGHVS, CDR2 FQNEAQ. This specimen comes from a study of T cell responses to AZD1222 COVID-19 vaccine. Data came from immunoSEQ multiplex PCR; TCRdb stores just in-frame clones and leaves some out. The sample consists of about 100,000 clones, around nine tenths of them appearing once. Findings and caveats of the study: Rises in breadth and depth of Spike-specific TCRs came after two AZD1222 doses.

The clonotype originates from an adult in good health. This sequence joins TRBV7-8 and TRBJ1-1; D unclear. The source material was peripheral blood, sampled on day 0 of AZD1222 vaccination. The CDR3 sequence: CASSHNLVGNTEAFF. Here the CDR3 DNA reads TGTGCCAGCAGCCATAACCTTGTGGGTAACACTGAAGCTTTCTTT.